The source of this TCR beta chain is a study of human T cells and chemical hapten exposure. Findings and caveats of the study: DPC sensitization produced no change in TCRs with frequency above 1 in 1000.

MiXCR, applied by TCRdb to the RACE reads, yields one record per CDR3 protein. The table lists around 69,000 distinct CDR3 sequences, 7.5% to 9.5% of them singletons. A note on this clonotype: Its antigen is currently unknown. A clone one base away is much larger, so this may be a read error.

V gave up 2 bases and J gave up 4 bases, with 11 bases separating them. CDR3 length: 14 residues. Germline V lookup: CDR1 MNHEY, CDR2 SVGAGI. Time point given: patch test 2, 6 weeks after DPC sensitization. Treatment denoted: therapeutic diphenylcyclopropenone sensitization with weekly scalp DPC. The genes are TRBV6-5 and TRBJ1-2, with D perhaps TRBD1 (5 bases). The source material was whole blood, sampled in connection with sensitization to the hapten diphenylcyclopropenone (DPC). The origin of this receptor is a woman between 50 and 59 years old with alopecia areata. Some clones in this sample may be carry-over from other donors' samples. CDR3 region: CASSYTQGSYGYTF. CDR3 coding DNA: TGTGCCAGCAGTTACACGCAGGGAAGCTATGGCTACACCTTC.